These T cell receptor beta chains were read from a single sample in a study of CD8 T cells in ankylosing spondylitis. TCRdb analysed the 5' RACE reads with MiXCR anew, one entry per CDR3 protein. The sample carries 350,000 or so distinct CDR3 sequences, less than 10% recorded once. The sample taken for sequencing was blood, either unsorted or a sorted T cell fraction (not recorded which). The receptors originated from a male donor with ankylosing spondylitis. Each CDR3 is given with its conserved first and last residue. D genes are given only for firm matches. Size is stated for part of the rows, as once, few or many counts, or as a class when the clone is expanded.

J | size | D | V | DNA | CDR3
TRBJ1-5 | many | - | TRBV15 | TGTGCCACCAGCAGAGCCAGGACGGGTTATGGTCAGCCCCAGCATTTT | CATSRARTGYGQPQHF
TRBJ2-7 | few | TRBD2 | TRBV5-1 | TGCGCCAGCAGCTTGAGGGCTAGCGGGAGTGCGCACGAGCAGTACTTC | CASSLRASGSAHEQYF
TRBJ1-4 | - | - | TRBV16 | TGTGCCAGCAGCCAAGGGCAGTCCGGGGGAACTAATGAAAAACTGTTTTTT | CASSQGQSGGTNEKLFF
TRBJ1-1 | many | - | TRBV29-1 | TGCAGCGTTGGAACTGAAGCTTTCTTT | CSVGTEAFF
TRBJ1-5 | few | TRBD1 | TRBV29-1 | TGCAGCGTTGTCCAGGGGGGCAATCAGCCCCAGCATTTT | CSVVQGGNQPQHF
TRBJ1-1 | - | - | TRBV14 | TGTGCCAGCAGCCAAGTTCTTTCATACACTGAAGCTTTCTTT | CASSQVLSYTEAFF
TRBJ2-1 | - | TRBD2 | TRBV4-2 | TGTGCCAGCAGCCAAGCCGGGGCGGGGGGCTACTACAATGAGCAGTTCTTC | CASSQAGAGGYYNEQFF
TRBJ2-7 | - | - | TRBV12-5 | TGTGCTAGTGGTTTGTACCCCGGGACGTTCCTTGGGCACGAGCAGTACTTC | CASGLYPGTFLGHEQYF
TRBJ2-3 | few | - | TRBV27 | TGTGCCAGCGGGCCGTTTTTAACGGGAGAACCAGATACGCAGTATTTT | CASGPFLTGEPDTQYF
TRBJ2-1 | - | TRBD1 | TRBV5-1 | TGCGCCAGCAGCCCCAGCGGTGGGACAGGGCCGGTTAAGCAGTTCTTC | CASSPSGGTGPVKQFF
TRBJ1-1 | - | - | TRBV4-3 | TGCGCCAGCAGCCAAGAACAGTTTGGACAGTCGAACACTGAAGCTTTCTTT | CASSQEQFGQSNTEAFF
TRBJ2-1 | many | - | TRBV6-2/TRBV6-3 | TGTGCCAGCAATCCACGGGATGGGACTCACAATGAGCAGTTCTTC | CASNPRDGTHNEQFF
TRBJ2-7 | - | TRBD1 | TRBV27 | TGTGCCAGCGCGAGGCGACAGGGTCCCTACGAGCAGTACTTC | CASARRQGPYEQYF
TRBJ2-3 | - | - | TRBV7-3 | TGTGCCAGCAGCTTAAGGAGAGCGGCAAGCACAGATACGCAGTATTTT | CASSLRRAASTDTQYF
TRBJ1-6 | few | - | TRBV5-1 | TGCGCCAGCAGCCCGACTCTGAGCTCCTATAATTCACCCCTCCACTTT | CASSPTLSSYNSPLHF
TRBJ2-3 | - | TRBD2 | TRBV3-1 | TGTGCCAGCAGCCAGACGGGACTAGCGGAGCCCGGCGGTACGCAGTATTTT | CASSQTGLAEPGGTQYF
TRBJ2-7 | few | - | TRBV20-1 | TGCAGTGCTAGAGAGGCCGGCCAATCACCTATATGGGGGCAGTACTTC | CSAREAGQSPIWGQYF
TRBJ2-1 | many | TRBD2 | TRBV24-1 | TGTGCCACCAGTCCGGGAGGGGCTTACGAGCAGTTCTTC | CATSPGGAYEQFF
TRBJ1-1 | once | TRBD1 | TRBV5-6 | TGTGCCAGCAGCGGAATACAGGGGGGGAACACTGAAGCTTTCTTT | CASSGIQGGNTEAFF
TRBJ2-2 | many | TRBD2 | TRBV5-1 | TGCGCCAGCAGCGCCGGGACTAGCGGGACCGGGGAGCTGTTTTTT | CASSAGTSGTGELFF
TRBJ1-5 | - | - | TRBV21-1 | TGTGCCAGCAGCAAATTCATTAGGGAGGGAGAGCCCCAGCATTTT | CASSKFIREGEPQHF
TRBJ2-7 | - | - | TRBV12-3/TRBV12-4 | TGTGCCAGCCTTCATCATGGGGCCTACGAGCAGTACTTC | CASLHHGAYEQYF
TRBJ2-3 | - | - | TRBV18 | TGTGCCAGCTCACCGACGGGGGCTGAAGATACGCAGTATTTT | CASSPTGAEDTQYF
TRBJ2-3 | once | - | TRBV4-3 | TGCGCCAGCAGCCCGACTCATACTAGCACAGATACGCAGTATTTT | CASSPTHTSTDTQYF
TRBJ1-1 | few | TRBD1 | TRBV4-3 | TGCGCCAGCAGCCCGGAACAGGGGATGAACACTGAAGCTTTCTTT | CASSPEQGMNTEAFF
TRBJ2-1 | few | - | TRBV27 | TGTGCCAGCAGTGGAGGCGGGCCCTACAATGAGCAGTTCTTC | CASSGGGPYNEQFF
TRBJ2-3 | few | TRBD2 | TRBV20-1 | TGCAGTGCTAGAGCTCACGGGACTAGCGGCACAGATACGCAGTATTTT | CSARAHGTSGTDTQYF
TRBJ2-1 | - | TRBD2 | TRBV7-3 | TGTGCCAGCAGTCCGGAGGTACGGACTAGCAGGGTCGAGCAGTTCTTC | CASSPEVRTSRVEQFF
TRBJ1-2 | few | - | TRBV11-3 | TGTGCCAGCAGCCAGGAGGGCAGGGCCGCTAACTATGGCTACACCTTC | CASSQEGRAANYGYTF
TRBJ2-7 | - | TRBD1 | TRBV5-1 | TGCGCCAGCAAACCGGGGGAAGGACAGGGAGTACGCGAGCAGTACTTC | CASKPGEGQGVREQYF
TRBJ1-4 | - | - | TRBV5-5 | TGTGCCAGCAGCGCCGACCCTCCTGGCCGGGACATCTATGAAAAACTGTTTTTT | CASSADPPGRDIYEKLFF
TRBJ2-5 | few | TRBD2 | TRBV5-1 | TGCGCCAGCAGCTTGCCCGGGACTAGCGTCCAAGAGACCCAGTACTTC | CASSLPGTSVQETQYF
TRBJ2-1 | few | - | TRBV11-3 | TGTGCCAGCAGCCCGTCTCAGGGACACCTCTCCTACAATGAGCAGTTCTTC | CASSPSQGHLSYNEQFF
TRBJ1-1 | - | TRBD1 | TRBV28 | TGTGCCAGCAGTTCACAGGGGAAGGTTGGCACTGAAGCTTTCTTT | CASSSQGKVGTEAFF
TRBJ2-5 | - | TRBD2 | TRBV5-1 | TGCGCCAGCAGCACTAGCGGGAGAGGGGAGACCCAGTACTTC | CASSTSGRGETQYF
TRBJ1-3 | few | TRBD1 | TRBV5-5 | TGTGCCAGCAGCTTAGCCTCACTCAGACAGGGGGCTTACACCATATATTTT | CASSLASLRQGAYTIYF
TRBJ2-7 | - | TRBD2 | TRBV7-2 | TGTGCCAGCAGCTTAGCGACGGGTAGCGGGACTATTTCCTACGAGCAGTACTTC | CASSLATGSGTISYEQYF
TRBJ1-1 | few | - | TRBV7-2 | TGTGCCAGCAGCCGACTCCGGTACGGTGAAGCTTTCTTT | CASSRLRYGEAFF
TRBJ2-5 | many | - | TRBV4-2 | TGTGCCAGCAGCCAAGATCCCGGGGAGACCCAGTACTTC | CASSQDPGETQYF
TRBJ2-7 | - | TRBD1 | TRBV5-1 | TGCGCCAGCAGCTTGGCGTTAGGGACAGGAGCCTACGAGCAGTACTTC | CASSLALGTGAYEQYF
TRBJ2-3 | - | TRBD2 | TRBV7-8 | TGTGCCAGCAGCCTGACTAGCGGGAGGACCACAGATACGCAGTATTTT | CASSLTSGRTTDTQYF
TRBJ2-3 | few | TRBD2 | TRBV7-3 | TGTGCCAGCAGCTTGGGGACTAGCACCACAGATACGCAGTATTTT | CASSLGTSTTDTQYF
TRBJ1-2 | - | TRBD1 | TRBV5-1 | TGCGCCAGCAGCTCCTCGACCAGGGGGCGAGGCTATGGCTACACCTTC | CASSSSTRGRGYGYTF
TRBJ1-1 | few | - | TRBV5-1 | TGCGCCAGCAGCTTGGAGGCGTTGTTTTCGAACACTGAAGCTTTCTTT | CASSLEALFSNTEAFF
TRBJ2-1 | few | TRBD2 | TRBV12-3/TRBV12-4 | TGTGCCAGCAATCTACCGGGACTAGCGGGAGTCGACGAGCAGTTCTTC | CASNLPGLAGVDEQFF
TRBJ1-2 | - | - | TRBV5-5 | TGTGCCAGCAGCACGGGCAGGGGCTCTGGCTACACCTTC | CASSTGRGSGYTF
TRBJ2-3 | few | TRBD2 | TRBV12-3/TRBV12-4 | TGTGCCAGCAACCGGCGGGCTAGCGGGACTAAGGGAGATACGCAGTATTTT | CASNRRASGTKGDTQYF
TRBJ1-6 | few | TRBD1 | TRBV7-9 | TGTGCCAGCAGCTCAGGACAGGGGAATTCACCCCTCCACTTT | CASSSGQGNSPLHF
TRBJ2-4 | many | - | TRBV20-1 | TGCATCTTGACCAAAAACATTCAGTACTTC | CILTKNIQYF
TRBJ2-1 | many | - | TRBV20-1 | TGCAGTGCTAGAGCGGTATCGGGCGGACTTCTTTCCTACAATGAGCAGTTCTTC | CSARAVSGGLLSYNEQFF
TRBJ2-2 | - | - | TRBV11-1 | TGTGCCAGCAGCTCGAGCGTCGCGAACACCGGGGAGCTGTTTTTT | CASSSSVANTGELFF